Listed here is a single T cell receptor (beta chain). These data originate in a study of blood T cell repertoires in COVID-19. Background on the study: Sources were T cells, B-cell-depleted T cells, or PBMCs; the material itself was cDNA or gDNA.

Participants had their cohort set by participant-reported clinical history. Before being deemed recovered, Cohort 3 donors had two negative PCRs, clearance, or symptom resolution. The CDR3 runs 17 residues. V lost 0 bases, J lost 5 bases, and 16 bases lay in between. Germline-derived CDR1 and CDR2 are MRHNA and SNTAGT. Original handling: Reference gene primers were amplified, and this amplification served to estimate nucleated cell counts. Sequenced by immunoSEQ multiplex PCR; TCRdb stores in-frame clones only, minus some. V, J and clone size reflect that table, while D and trimming were determined from the DNA. The sample yields roughly 340,000 clones, 75% to 90% seen once.

The sequence derives from a man younger than 35 who had recovered from COVID-19. The sample comprised PBMCs or T cells enriched from blood (not recorded which). This chain links TRBV6-4 with TRBJ2-2; D not resolved. The CDR3 DNA reads TGTGCCAGCAGTGACTCTTTTAAGAGCGAGAGGACCGGGGAGCTGTTTTTT. Its protein product is CASSDSFKSERTGELFF.